This T cell receptor beta chain was retrieved from a study of identical twins (dated by TCRdb to the mid-2010s). For the study in its entirety: To test whether fetal clonotypes persist, the study used deep sequencing on TCR alpha and beta repertoires from monozygotic twins, unrelated adults of various ages, and cord blood. Replicate twin experiments were performed at different times using different library preparation protocols to rule out contamination.

Every donor in the study was a healthy Caucasian. Three pairs of female monozygotic twins, all aged roughly 18 to 29 years, were included in the twin cohort. RNA for TCR libraries was isolated from peripheral blood mononuclear cells. As concerns this clonotype: Its antigen target is currently unknown. No per-base quality is available; no much larger clone lies one base away.

Receptors were amplified or captured by 5' RACE. The instrument given in TCRdb is Illumina HiSeq 2000. A universal primer binding site was introduced by template switching, and a unique molecular identifier was present in the final cDNA, enabling accurate counting of TCR cDNA molecules. First-strand cDNA for TCR alpha and beta chains was synthesized from specific primers in the conserved constant-segment region. To control for contamination, every cDNA library carried two barcodes: a SMART-Mk sample barcode plus Illumina barcodes. Two successive PCR steps introduced TruSeq adapter sequences along with Illumina sample barcodes. Sequencing of the TCR alpha and beta cDNA libraries was done on the Illumina HiSeq platform using custom primers. In the authors' own workflow: MiGEC was used to process raw reads and extract unique molecular identifiers, and MiXCR was used to find CDR3 positions. For each individual, recombination models were inferred using an EM algorithm with the repgenHMM and IGoR tools. Shared clonotype analysis was performed with the tcR package in R, normalizing sharing by the product of cloneset sizes. To study raw recombination without the effects of thymic and clonal selection, out-of-frame nonproductive sequences were analyzed. TCRdb reran the public reads through fastp at Q25 and MiXCR, keeping productive beta chains. Merged by CDR3 protein, the rows form single entries marked with the most common genes and DNA. TCRdb's processing, not the authors' own work, is the source of the V and J calls. For this sample there are fewer than 900,000 distinct CDR3 sequences; approximately 18% appear just once. The ten largest clones capture 10% to 15% of the sample.

What the research found in general, with its limitations: Because the same donors could not be followed over many years, conclusions were based on cross-sectional statistical analysis. In monozygotic twins, recombination models systematically underestimated out-of-frame TCR alpha sharing, but the models matched the sharing seen between unrelated individuals. Zero-insertion analyses could be partly confounded by invariant T cells such as MAIT and iNKT, though diverse VJ usage argued against such confounding for most clonotypes. Compared with coincidental sharing between unrelated individuals, out-of-frame TCR alpha sequences shared between twins had an excess of sequences with low generation probability. Fewer insertions were carried by abundant cord blood beta clonotypes; a weaker similar trend was observed in young adult naive repertoires, while no such trend was observed in memory repertoires. A weaker excess of twin sharing was found in beta out-of-frame sequences because the signal-to-noise ratio was lowered by fewer shared sequences.

The CDR3 runs 14 residues from the cysteine to the phenylalanine. Just the 42-base CDR3 DNA is kept, in frame starting at base 1. Trimming takes 1 base from V and 1 base from J, and the germline ends sit 8 bases apart. CDR1 SGHRS and CDR2 YFSETQ are derived from the germline V gene. These data were also filed under a second study, of T cells expressing NK-cell markers. As the second paper documents: About 8 donors provided sorted CD3+CD56+NKG2C+, CD3+CD56+NKG2C- and CD3+CD56-NKG2C+ T-cell subsets, whose TCR beta-chain repertoires were profiled. Among the eight sequenced donors, only one was HCMV-seronegative, while the other seven were HCMV-seropositive. In several experiments an anti-gammadeltaTCR antibody was added to restrict sorting to alphabetaTCR-expressing T cells. In several donors, the dominant CD3+CD56+NKG2C+ clonotypes were found to rank among the top 10 CD8+ clonotypes and to make up about 1.0-8% of CD8+ T cells. Those dominant clonotypes were again the most abundant among CD3+CD56-NKG2C+ cells in a few donors, at roughly 25-65%. Whether the expanded NKG2C-expressing T cell clones were specific for HCMV antigens was left unclear. The eight sequenced donors were randomly selected healthy volunteers, three men and five women. HCMV serostatus was determined by detecting HCMV-specific IgG in serum with a commercial ELISA kit. For about 6 donors, unsorted PBMC were also used to sequence bulk peripheral blood T-cell repertoires. MIGEC handled demultiplexing of the reads and grouping by UMI, while MiTCR was used to assemble and quantify clonotypes. To exclude erroneous sequences, any TCR cDNA sequence not supported by at least two reads was discarded. The tcR package was used for downstream repertoire analysis, and clonotypes were matched across fractions by CDR3 nucleotide sequence plus V segment. VDJmatch was used to annotate antigen specificity against VDJdb, with one amino acid substitution in CDR3 allowed.

The sequence joins TRBV5-1 to TRBJ1-2, with no confidently assigned D gene. The TCR originated in a woman younger than 35 in good health. The sequenced sample consisted of PBMCs. For the CDR3, the sequence is CASSLHDVNYGYTF. The base sequence is TGCGCCAGCAGCTTGCACGATGTTAACTATGGCTACACCTTC.